This T cell receptor beta chain was sequenced for a study of cytomegalovirus exposure and HLA in healthy donors (dated by TCRdb to 2016 to 2017). Notes on the research overall: In an earlier analysis of under 750 of the donors, approximately 300 Gb of sequence data and some 100 million unique TCR beta sequences from 150 million to 200 million T cells were reported. Roughly 320 gigabases of sequencing data and 91 million or so unique TCR sequences made up an early release that covered fewer than 650 HLA-typed donors. Among the roughly 400 genotyped donors, approximately 82% belonged to the genetic ancestry cluster associated with self-reported Caucasian donors. The aim of the study was to test whether cataloging public T cell receptors could identify signatures of past pathogen exposure. Using immunosequencing, the study profiled T cell repertoires from 666 subjects and related those repertoires to cytomegalovirus serostatus. Besides the first cohort of approximately 710 subjects, a separate validation cohort made up of some 110 different subjects was used. The study combined high-throughput TCR immunosequencing, statistical association of individual TCRs with disease status, and machine learning to predict cytomegalovirus infection status. In a later analysis, previously published TCR beta repertoires from 500 to 750 donors were re-analyzed and high-resolution HLA genotyping was added so that TCR occurrence patterns could be studied. Rather than using new phenotypic data, the later analysis identified candidate immune exposures from TCR beta sequences and from how often those sequences occurred across donors. An earlier analysis of about 620 of the donors applied high-throughput TCR beta sequencing to assess whether each TCR beta V gene segment acted as functional or pseudogenic. Alongside the repertoire data, information on donor age, sex, ethnicity and CMV serostatus was compiled. A later genetic analysis took genome-wide SNP genotypes for about three fifths of the roughly 670 donors and used that subset as a discovery cohort. All discovery cohort repertoires had been generated using a single sequencing platform. Both class I and class II loci were covered by HLA typing, at four-digit resolution. The number of typed donors differed by locus: about 620-630 for A, B, C, DRB1 and DQB1; some 500 for DQA1; approximately 600 for DPA1; and approximately 450 for DPB1. Five DR-DQ haplotypes were handled as single units for association and clustering because linkage in the cohort was strong. Among around 400 genotyped donors of the cohort, an average of around 240,000 unique TCR beta nucleotide sequences was sequenced per donor, of which about 18% were non-productive. Summary of the overall study and its limitations: Broadly in line with IMGT annotations, most TCR beta V segments showed up in productive rearrangements about 90% or about 30% of the time in an earlier analysis of several hundred of the donors. Cytomegalovirus status was reported to be diagnosed by the classifier with high specificity and sensitivity in both the original and validation cohorts. The sequencing pipeline was judged likely to have produced a cluster of highly shared sequence variants as a technical artifact. A later analysis associated about 18,000 TCR beta sequences with specific HLA alleles at a false discovery rate of 0.05. A later genetic analysis associated a missense DCLRE1C variant with V-gene and J-gene trimming of TCR beta chains, and an independent cohort replicated the association. A later analysis found that most CMV-associated TCR beta chains appeared HLA-restricted, with HLA associations seemingly driven largely by CMV exposure. In a later analysis, several top co-occurrence clusters were reported to appear linked to parvovirus B19, influenza, CMV and Epstein-Barr virus. In a later analysis, HLA-associated TCR beta chains showed more clonal expansion and lower generation probabilities than non-associated chains that were equally common. Roughly uniform sequencing depth across donors was assumed in presence/absence analyses, although this assumption may not hold. Only TCR beta chains were sequenced in this cohort, and the absence of alpha or paired-chain data limited detectable features. The authors suggested that the approach could potentially be extended to other disease states and immunological phenotypes. For the cohort, immune exposure information was limited to CMV serostatus. Three of the identified cytomegalovirus-associated TCR beta chains were confirmed in vitro to be specific for cytomegalovirus antigens. The study gave a list of more than 150 TCR beta chains associated with cytomegalovirus. Linkage disequilibrium might explain the correlated functional status among segregating V segments, but an unknown experimental factor could not be excluded. In a later analysis, the rate of TCR association differed among HLA loci, with DRB1 alleles having the most associated TCRs and HLA-C alleles having the fewest. A further reported finding was that TCR beta sequences accurately predicted the HLA-A and HLA-B alleles for most subjects in the first cohort. Because the 87-base-pair reads could not distinguish some IMGT-functional V segments, including TRBV6-2 and TRBV6-3, those segments were excluded. Because HLA typing was unavailable for some donors at each locus, only the typed subset was used in association tests. When HLA alleles, especially DR and DQ, strongly co-occurred, attributing TCR associations to individual alleles was difficult. According to a later genetic analysis, donors in an Asian-associated ancestry cluster had fewer N-insertions in productive TCRs than the roughly 670-donor mean. While some public TCRs were present in many individuals, most TCR sequences turned up only very rarely across donors. Over 15 rarely observed V segments, including chromosome 9 orphons, were excluded from the earlier analysis of 550 to 700 of the donors because counts were too low.

The cohort was made up of approximately 700 healthy bone marrow donors. All cohort members were sampled while nominally healthy, although unrecorded immune exposures were likely present. The donor tested CMV seronegative, placing the donor among the 350 to 400 seronegative members of the cohort. Every donor gave a peripheral blood sample, and the peripheral blood mononuclear cells from that sample were used for TCR beta sequencing. The Qiagen DNeasy Blood Extraction Kit was used to extract genomic DNA from the blood cell samples. CDR1 MGHDK and CDR2 SYGVNS were looked up in the germline V gene. V sheds 2 bases and J sheds 8 bases, leaving 15 bases between their ends. The CDR3 contains 14 residues, cysteine and phenylalanine counted. Just the 42-base CDR3 DNA is kept, in frame starting at base 1. On this clone itself: Its antigen is unknown. No base-level quality is on record; no much larger clone is a single base apart.

The library was built by means of the immunoSEQ multiplex PCR assay. For the multiplex PCR, a mixture combining 60 forward primers for TCR Vbeta segments and 13 reverse primers for TCR Jbeta segments was used. A multiplex PCR assay on genomic DNA amplified the CDR3 region of rearranged TCR beta genes. The amplified TCR beta libraries were sequenced on the Illumina HiSeq System as 87-base-pair reads. As for the original processing: In a later analysis, 77 million or so unique TCR beta chains were counted across the roughly 670 repertoires, and roughly 10 million of these chains were shared by at least two donors. To remove PCR and sequencing errors, raw reads were error-corrected and collapsed into unique sequences using a nearest-neighbor algorithm that merged closely related sequences. Alignment of CDR3 sequences to IMGT reference sequences was used to assign V, D and J gene segments. For a sequence to be retained, at least a six-nucleotide match to both a V gene segment and a J gene segment was required. A rearrangement counted as productive if the CDR3 had no stop codons and remained in frame with V and J, and every other rearrangement counted as non-productive. Following IMGT convention, CDR3 was defined as the stretch from the second conserved V-encoded cysteine to the conserved J-encoded phenylalanine. In an earlier analysis of just under 600 of the donors, sequences lacking an unambiguous match to a single V gene segment were excluded. In an earlier analysis of 587 of the donors, V segments were called functional above 56.7% productive rearrangements and were called segregating when the between-donor standard deviation exceeded 5%. To diagnose cytomegalovirus status from the catalog of TCR beta chain sequences, a statistical classification framework was built. A later analysis assigned V and J genes by comparing TCR nucleotide sequences with IMGT/GENE-DB human TR gene sequences. In a later analysis, CDR3 sequences and most-parsimonious VDJ recombination scenarios were assigned using the TCRdist pipeline. In a later analysis, each TCR beta chain was defined by its CDR3 amino acid sequence together with its V-gene family, and reads lacking a unique V-gene family were excluded. To address suspected cross-contamination and a sequencing artifact, a later analysis removed around 590 highly shared, low-generation-probability nucleotide sequences. In a later analysis, a clonal expansion index for each public chain was calculated from normalized within-repertoire ranks of inferred template counts. In a later analysis, generation probabilities were computed using a VDJ recombination model fitted to out-of-frame rearrangements, and the results were checked against IGoR. Hypergeometric tests were used in a later analysis to score TCR-TCR, TCR-HLA and TCR-CMV co-occurrence, with a repertoire-size bias correction applied to the TCR pairs. False discovery rates were estimated in a later analysis by permuting HLA or CMV assignments 20 times. In a later analysis, co-occurring TCRs were grouped with DBSCAN, and TCRdist sequence similarity was added when clustering was performed within HLA-allele-positive subsets. For co-occurrence clustering, repertoires with fewer than 30,000 or more than 120,000 public chains were excluded, along with roughly five repertoires with anomalous nucleotide sharing. As stored in TCRdb, this immuneACCESS dataset retains in-frame rearrangements with V and J assigned. A fraction of the clones does not appear; measured against another copy, unresolved V genes explain less than half of the discrepancy, and the remainder lacks a known reason. The V and J calls and clone size are taken from that table; D and trimming were inferred from the DNA. In this sample the table shows fewer than 200,000 clones, 76% of which occur a single time. The ten largest account for 0.6% to 0.9% of the sample.

The V and J genes are TRBV25-1 and TRBJ1-2; TRBD1 could be the D gene, as 6 bases match. Sequenced material: PBMCs. This TCR came from a female donor in good health and CMV-seronegative. DNA sequence: TGTGCCAGCAGTGAAAACACAGGGATAGGAGGCTACACCTTC. Its coded protein is CASSENTGIGGYTF.